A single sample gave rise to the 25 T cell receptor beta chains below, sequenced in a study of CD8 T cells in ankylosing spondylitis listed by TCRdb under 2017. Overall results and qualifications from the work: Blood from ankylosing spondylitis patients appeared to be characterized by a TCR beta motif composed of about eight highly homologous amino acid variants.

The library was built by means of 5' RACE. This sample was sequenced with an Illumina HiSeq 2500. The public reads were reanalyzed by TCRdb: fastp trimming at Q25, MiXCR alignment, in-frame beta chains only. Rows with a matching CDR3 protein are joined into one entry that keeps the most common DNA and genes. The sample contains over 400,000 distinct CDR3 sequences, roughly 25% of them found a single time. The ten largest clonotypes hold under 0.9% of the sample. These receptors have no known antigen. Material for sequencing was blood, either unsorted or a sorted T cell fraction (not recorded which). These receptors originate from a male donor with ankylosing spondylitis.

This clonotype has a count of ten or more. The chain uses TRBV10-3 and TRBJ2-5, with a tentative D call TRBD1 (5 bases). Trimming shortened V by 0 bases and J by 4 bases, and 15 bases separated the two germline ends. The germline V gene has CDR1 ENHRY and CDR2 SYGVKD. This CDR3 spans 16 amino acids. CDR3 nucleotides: TGTGCCATCAGTGAGTCGACTCAGGGAAGGGGAGAGACCCAGTACTTC. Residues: CAISESTQGRGETQYF.

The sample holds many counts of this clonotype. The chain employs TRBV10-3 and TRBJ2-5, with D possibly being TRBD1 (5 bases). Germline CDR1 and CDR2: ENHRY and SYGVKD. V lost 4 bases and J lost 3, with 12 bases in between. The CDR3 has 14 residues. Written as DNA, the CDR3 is TGTGCCATCAGTGGGCAGGGCTGGAAAGAGACCCAGTACTTC. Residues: CAISGQGWKETQYF.

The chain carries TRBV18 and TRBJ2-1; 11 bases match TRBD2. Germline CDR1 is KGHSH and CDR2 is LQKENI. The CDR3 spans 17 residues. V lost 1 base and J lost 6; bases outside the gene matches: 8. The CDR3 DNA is TGTGCCAGCTCACCACGCCTGACTAGCGGGATAACCAATGAGCAGTTCTTC. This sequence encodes CASSPRLTSGITNEQFF.

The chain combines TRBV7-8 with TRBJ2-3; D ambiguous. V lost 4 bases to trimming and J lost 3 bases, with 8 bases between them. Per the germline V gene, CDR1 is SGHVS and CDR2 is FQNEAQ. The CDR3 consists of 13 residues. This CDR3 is CASSWTLTDTQYF. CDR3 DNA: TGTGCCAGCAGCTGGACGCTGACAGATACGCAGTATTTT. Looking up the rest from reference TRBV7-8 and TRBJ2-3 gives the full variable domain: GAGVSQSPRYKVAKRGQDVALRCDPISGHVSLFWYQQALGQGPEFLTYFQNEAQLDKSGLPSDRFFAERPEGSVSTLKIQRTQQEDSAVYLCASSWTLTDTQYFGPGTRLTVL.

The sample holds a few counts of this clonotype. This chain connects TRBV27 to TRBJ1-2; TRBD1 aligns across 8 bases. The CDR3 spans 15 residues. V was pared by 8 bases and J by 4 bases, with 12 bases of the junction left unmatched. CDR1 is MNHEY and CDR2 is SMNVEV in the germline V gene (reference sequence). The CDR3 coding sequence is TGTGCCAGCTATTTTTCAGGGGGCCTATCCTATGGCTACACCTTC. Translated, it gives CASYFSGGLSYGYTF.

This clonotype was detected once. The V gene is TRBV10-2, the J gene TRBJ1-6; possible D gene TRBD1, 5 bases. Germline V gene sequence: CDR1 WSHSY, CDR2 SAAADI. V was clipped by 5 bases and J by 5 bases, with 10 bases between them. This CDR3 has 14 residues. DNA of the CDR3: TGCGCCAGCAGTTGGGGGACGAATAATTCACCCCTCCACTTT. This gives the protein CASSWGTNNSPLHF.

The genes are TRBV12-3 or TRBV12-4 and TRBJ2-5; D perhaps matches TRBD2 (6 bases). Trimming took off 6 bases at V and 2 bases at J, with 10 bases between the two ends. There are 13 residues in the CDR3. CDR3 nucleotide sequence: TGTGCCAGCAGGAGGGACTGGCAAGAGACCCAGTACTTC. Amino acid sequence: CASRRDWQETQYF.

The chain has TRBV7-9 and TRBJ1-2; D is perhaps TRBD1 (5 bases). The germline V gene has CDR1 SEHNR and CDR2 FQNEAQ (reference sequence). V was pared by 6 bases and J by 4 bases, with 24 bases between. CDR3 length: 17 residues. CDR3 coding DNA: TGTGCCAGCAGAAATTTGCCCAGTCGACAGAGCGGCTATGGCTACACCTTC. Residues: CASRNLPSRQSGYGYTF. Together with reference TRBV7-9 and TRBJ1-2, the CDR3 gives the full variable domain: DTGVSQNPRHKITKRGQNVTFRCDPISEHNRLYWYRQTLGQGPEFLTYFQNEAQLEKSRLLSDRFSAERPKGSFSTLEIQRTEQGDSAMYLCASRNLPSRQSGYGYTFGSGTRLTVV.

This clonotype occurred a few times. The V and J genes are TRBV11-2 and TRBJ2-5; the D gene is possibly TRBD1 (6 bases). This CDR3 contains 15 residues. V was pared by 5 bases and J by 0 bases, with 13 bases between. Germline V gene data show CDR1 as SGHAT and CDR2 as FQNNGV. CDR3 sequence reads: CASSQMGQNQETQYF. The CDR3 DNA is TGTGCCAGCAGCCAGATGGGACAAAACCAAGAGACCCAGTACTTC.

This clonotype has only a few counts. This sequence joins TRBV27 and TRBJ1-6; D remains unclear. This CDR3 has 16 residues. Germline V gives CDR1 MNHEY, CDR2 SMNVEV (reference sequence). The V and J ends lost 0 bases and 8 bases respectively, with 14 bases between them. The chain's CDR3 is CASSLSNRAGDSPLHF. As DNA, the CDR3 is TGTGCCAGCAGTTTATCCAATCGGGCAGGAGATTCACCCCTCCACTTT.

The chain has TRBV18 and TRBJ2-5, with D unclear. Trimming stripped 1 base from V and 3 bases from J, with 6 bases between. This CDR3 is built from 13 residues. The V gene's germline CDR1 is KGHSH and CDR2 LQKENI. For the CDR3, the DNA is TGTGCCAGCTCACCACGGCAGAAAGAGACCCAGTACTTC. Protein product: CASSPRQKETQYF. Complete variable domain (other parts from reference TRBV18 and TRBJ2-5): NAGVMQNPRHLVRRRGQEARLRCSPMKGHSHVYWYRQLPEEGLKFMVYLQKENIIDESGMPKERFSAEFPKEGPSILRIQQVVRGDSAAYFCASSPRQKETQYFGPGTRLLVL.

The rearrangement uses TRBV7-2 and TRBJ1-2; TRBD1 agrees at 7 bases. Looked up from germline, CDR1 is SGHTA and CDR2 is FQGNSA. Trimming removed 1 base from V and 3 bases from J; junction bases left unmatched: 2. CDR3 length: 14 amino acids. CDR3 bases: TGTGCCAGCAGCTTAGAGCAGGGGGACTATGGCTACACCTTC. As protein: CASSLEQGDYGYTF.

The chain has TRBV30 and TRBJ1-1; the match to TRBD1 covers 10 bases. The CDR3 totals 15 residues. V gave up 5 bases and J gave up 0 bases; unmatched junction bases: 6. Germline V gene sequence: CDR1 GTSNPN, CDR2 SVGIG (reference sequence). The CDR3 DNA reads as TGTGCCTGGGGGACAGGGGTATCTATGAACACTGAAGCTTTCTTT. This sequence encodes CAWGTGVSMNTEAFF.

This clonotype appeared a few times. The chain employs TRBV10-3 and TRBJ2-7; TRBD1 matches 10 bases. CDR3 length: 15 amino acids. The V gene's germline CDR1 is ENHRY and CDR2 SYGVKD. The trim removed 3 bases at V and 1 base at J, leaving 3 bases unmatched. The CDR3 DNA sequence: TGTGCCATCAGTGATTTGGGACAGGGGTCCTACGAGCAGTACTTC. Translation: CAISDLGQGSYEQYF.

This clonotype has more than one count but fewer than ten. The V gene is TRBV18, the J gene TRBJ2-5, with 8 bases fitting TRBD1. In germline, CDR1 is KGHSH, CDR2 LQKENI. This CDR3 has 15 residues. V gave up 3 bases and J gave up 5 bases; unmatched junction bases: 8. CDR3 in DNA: TGTGCCAGCTCACCGACTCGACAGGGGATGGAGACCCAGTACTTC. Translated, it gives CASSPTRQGMETQYF. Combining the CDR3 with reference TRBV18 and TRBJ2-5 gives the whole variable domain NAGVMQNPRHLVRRRGQEARLRCSPMKGHSHVYWYRQLPEEGLKFMVYLQKENIIDESGMPKERFSAEFPKEGPSILRIQQVVRGDSAAYFCASSPTRQGMETQYFGPGTRLLVL.

CDR3 sequence reads: CASSSLPGLNTEAFF. CDR3 in DNA: TGTGCCAGCAGTTCTTTACCAGGTTTGAACACTGAAGCTTTCTTT. The chain employs TRBV12-3 or TRBV12-4 and TRBJ1-1; D gene ambiguous. CDR3 length: 15 amino acids. Trimming removed 4 bases at V and 0 bases at J, with 12 bases between.

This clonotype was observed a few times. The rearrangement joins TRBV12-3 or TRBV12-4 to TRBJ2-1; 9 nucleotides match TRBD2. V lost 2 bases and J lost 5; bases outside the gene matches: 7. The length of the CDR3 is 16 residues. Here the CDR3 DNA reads TGTGCCAGCAGTTTATTTAGCGGGAGTTCCCACAATGAGCAGTTCTTC. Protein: CASSLFSGSSHNEQFF.

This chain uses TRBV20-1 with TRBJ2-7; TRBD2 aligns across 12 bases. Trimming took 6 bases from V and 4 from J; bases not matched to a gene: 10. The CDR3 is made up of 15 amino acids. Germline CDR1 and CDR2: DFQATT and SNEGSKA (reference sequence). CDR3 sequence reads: CSAQASGRAIYEQYF. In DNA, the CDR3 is TGCAGTGCGCAAGCTAGCGGGAGGGCCATATACGAGCAGTACTTC.

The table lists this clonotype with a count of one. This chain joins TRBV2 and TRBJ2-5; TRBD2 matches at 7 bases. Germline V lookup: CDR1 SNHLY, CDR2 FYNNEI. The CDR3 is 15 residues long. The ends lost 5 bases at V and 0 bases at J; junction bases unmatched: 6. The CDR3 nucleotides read TGTGCCAGCAGTAAGCTTCTAGCGGACCAAGAGACCCAGTACTTC. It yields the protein CASSKLLADQETQYF.

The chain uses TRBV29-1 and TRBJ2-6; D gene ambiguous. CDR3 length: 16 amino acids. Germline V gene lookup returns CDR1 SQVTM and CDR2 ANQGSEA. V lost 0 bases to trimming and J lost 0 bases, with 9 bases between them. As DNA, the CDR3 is TGCAGCGTTGAAGAAACAGCCGCCTCTGGGGCCAACGTCCTGACTTTC. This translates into CSVEETAASGANVLTF.

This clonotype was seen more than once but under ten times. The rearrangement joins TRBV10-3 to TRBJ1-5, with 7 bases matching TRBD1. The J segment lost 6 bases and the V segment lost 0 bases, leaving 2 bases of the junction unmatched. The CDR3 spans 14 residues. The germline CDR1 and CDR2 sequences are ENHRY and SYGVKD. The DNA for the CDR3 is TGTGCCATCAGTGAGTCGACAGGGAGTCAGCCCCAGCATTTT. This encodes CAISESTGSQPQHF.

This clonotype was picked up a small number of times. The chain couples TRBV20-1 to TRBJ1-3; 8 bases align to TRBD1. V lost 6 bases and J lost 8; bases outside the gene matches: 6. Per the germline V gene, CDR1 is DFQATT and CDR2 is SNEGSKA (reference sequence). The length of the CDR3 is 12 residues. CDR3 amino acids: CSALGQGYTIYF. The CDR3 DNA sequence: TGCAGTGCCCTTGGACAGGGTTACACCATATATTTT.

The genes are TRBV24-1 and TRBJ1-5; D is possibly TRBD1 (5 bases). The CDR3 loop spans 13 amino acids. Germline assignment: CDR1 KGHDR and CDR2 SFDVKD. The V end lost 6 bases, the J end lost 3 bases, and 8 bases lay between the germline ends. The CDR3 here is CATSTGFNQPQHF. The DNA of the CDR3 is TGTGCCACCAGTACAGGTTTCAATCAGCCCCAGCATTTT.

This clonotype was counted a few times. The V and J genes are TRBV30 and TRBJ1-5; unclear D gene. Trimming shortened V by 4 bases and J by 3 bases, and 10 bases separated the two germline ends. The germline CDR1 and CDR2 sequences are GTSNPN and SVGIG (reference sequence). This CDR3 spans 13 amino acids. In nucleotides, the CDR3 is TGTGCCTGGAATATCGGAGTCAATCAGCCCCAGCATTTT. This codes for CAWNIGVNQPQHF. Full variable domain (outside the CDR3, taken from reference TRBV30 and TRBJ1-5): SQTIHQWPATLVQPVGSPLSLECTVEGTSNPNLYWYRQAAGRGLQLLFYSVGIGQISSEVPQNLSASRPQDRQFILSSKKLLLSDSGFYLCAWNIGVNQPQHFGDGTRLSIL.

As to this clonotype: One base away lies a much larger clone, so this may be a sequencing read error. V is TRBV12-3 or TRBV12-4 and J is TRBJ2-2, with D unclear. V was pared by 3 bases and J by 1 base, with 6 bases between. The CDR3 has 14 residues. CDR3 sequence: CASSFNGNTGELFF. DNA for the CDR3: TGTGCCAGCAGTTTCAACGGGAACACCGGGGAGCTGTTTTTT.